These 5 T cell receptor beta chains were all obtained from the same sample, sequenced in a study of T-cell memory formation after mild COVID-19 listed by TCRdb under 2021. The method was 5' RACE. The instrument was an Illumina NovaSeq 6000. Through fastp at Q25 and MiXCR, TCRdb rebuilt clones from the public reads, retaining in-frame beta chains. Entries that share a CDR3 protein sequence are merged under the most common genes and DNA. The sample records a few hundred thousand distinct CDR3 sequences, over 25% of which are singletons. Approximately 13% of the sample rests with the top ten. The sample consisted of PBMCs or a T cell subset sorted from them (not recorded which). The receptors come from an adult woman who had mild COVID-19 (a few samples of this study predate the infection). The sample titles of this study are shuffled in the database, so cell type and time point are left out; the donor was told from shared clones.

The chain carries TRBV4-2 and TRBJ2-5, with 8 bases aligning to TRBD2. The CDR3 is 16 residues long. Trimming removed 1 base from V and 5 bases from J; junction bases left unmatched: 9. The germline gives CDR1 LGHNA, CDR2 YNFKEQ. As DNA, the CDR3 is TGTGCCAGCAGCCAAGCCGGGAGGGGGAGTGGTGAGACCCAGTACTTC. This translates into CASSQAGRGSGETQYF.

V gene TRBV5-6 combines with J gene TRBJ1-2; no firm D call. The CDR3 totals 14 residues. CDR1 is SGHDT and CDR2 is YYEEEE in the germline V gene. The V end lost 5 bases, the J end lost 6 bases, and 17 bases lay between the germline ends. CDR3 DNA: TGTGCCAGCAGGCGGCAACCGGGAGTCGATGGCTACACCTTC. Protein sequence: CASRRQPGVDGYTF.

The rearrangement uses TRBV11-2 and TRBJ2-3; D remains unclear. Germline assignment: CDR1 SGHAT and CDR2 FQNNGV. The V end lost 5 bases, the J end lost 1 base, and 7 bases lay between the germline ends. This CDR3 spans 13 amino acids. The CDR3 DNA is TGTGCCAGCAGCCCCTACGGCACAGATACGCAGTATTTT. Its protein is CASSPYGTDTQYF.

This chain joins TRBV6-2 or TRBV6-3 and TRBJ2-7, with 13 bases identical to TRBD2. This CDR3 contains 16 residues. V lost 8 bases and J lost 2; bases outside the gene matches: 9. Germline CDR1 is MNHEY and CDR2 is SVGEGT. In DNA form, the CDR3 reads TGTGCCAGCCAACTAGCGGGAGGGCCCCGGGCCTACGAGCAGTACTTC. This sequence encodes CASQLAGGPRAYEQYF.

This clonotype was seen more than once but under ten times. The chain links TRBV4-2 to TRBJ1-2, with D uncertain. The V gene's germline CDR1 is LGHNA and CDR2 YNFKEQ. Deletions cut 0 bases from V and 8 bases from J, with 13 bases between. The CDR3 runs 14 residues. CDR3 nucleotides: TGTGCCAGCAGCCAAGAGGGAGTCCCGGGGGGCTACACCTTC. Encoded protein: CASSQEGVPGGYTF.